The 26 T cell receptor beta chains given below trace back to one sample, sequenced in a study of blood T cell repertoires in COVID-19. Libraries were prepared by immunoSEQ multiplex PCR; TCRdb keeps only in-frame clonotypes and omits some of them. The data hold about 74,000 clones, with around 83% observed a single time. The sequenced material came from peripheral blood. The receptors here all came from a man at least 80 years old with acute or convalescent COVID-19.

The chain couples TRBV7-8 to TRBJ2-3; no clear D. The CDR3 is 15 amino acids. Germline-derived CDR1 and CDR2 are SGHVS and FQNEAQ. Deletions cut 5 bases from V and 1 base from J, with 13 bases between. CDR3 residues: CASSPEALGTDTQYF. The CDR3 DNA is TGTGCCAGCAGCCCAGAGGCCCTCGGCACAGATACGCAGTATTTT.

The V gene is TRBV7-9, the J gene TRBJ1-1; TRBD1 is a possible D gene (6 bases). The CDR3 is made up of 15 amino acids. Trimming removed 4 bases at V and 3 bases at J, with 15 bases between. In germline, CDR1 is SEHNR, CDR2 FQNEAQ (reference sequence). The DNA of the CDR3 is TGTGCCAGCAGCTCCCGACAGGTTCGGGACACTGAAGCTTTCTTT. Its protein is CASSSRQVRDTEAFF.

The genes are TRBV30 and TRBJ1-2, with 9 bases aligning to TRBD1. Germline V gene lookup returns CDR1 GTSNPN and CDR2 SVGIG (reference sequence). The CDR3 sequence is 14 residues long. The junction had 7 bases not matched to a gene; V was cut back by 2 bases and J by 6 bases. DNA for the CDR3: TGTGCCTGGAGTCCACAGGGGGCATTTAATGGCTACACCTTC. Amino acid sequence: CAWSPQGAFNGYTF.

The gene calls are TRBV27 and TRBJ2-1, with 7 bases that match TRBD2. This CDR3 contains 16 residues. Trimming cost V 3 bases and J 4 bases; bases outside gene matches: 9. Germline-derived CDR1 and CDR2 are MNHEY and SMNVEV (reference sequence). CDR3 amino acids: CASSFEGGSGYNEQFF. Here the CDR3 DNA reads TGTGCCAGCAGTTTCGAGGGCGGGAGCGGTTACAATGAGCAGTTCTTC.

Ten or more counts support this clone. Other DNA variants within this sample encode the same CDR3. J is TRBJ1-6 and V is TRBV7-9, with D maybe TRBD1 (5 bases). This CDR3 is 16 amino acids long. Germline loops: CDR1 SEHNR, CDR2 FQNEAQ (reference sequence). Trimming shortened V by 4 bases and J by 3 bases, and 13 bases separated the two germline ends. In DNA form, the CDR3 reads TGTGCCAGCAGCTCCGGCCAGGGCTTCTATAATTCACCCCTCCACTTT. Protein sequence: CASSSGQGFYNSPLHF.

V usage is TRBV5-5 and J usage is TRBJ1-2; unclear D gene. V gave up 1 base and J gave up 1 base, with 5 bases separating them. The germline V gene has CDR1 SGHKS and CDR2 YYEKEE (reference sequence). CDR3 length: 13 residues. In nucleotides, the CDR3 is TGTGCCAGCAGCTTGACAGATAACTATGGCTACACCTTC. Protein product: CASSLTDNYGYTF.

This clone was seen just once. The genes are TRBV4-1 and TRBJ1-1, with 10 positions matching TRBD1. Germline V lookup: CDR1 MGHRA, CDR2 YSYEKL. There are 15 residues in the CDR3. The junction had 2 bases not matched to a gene; V was cut back by 3 bases and J by 1 base. CDR3 DNA sequence: TGCGCCAGCAGCCATCGACAGGGGGCGAACACTGAAGCTTTCTTT. Its protein product is CASSHRQGANTEAFF.

V gene TRBV10-2 combines with J gene TRBJ1-5, with TRBD1 identical over 11 bases. The junction had 2 bases not matched to a gene; V was cut back by 3 bases and J by 4 bases. CDR1 is WSHSY and CDR2 is SAAADI in the germline V gene. This CDR3 has 15 amino acids. The CDR3 is CASSEGTGGNQPQHF. CDR3 sequence (DNA): TGCGCCAGCAGTGAAGGGACAGGGGGGAATCAGCCCCAGCATTTT.

The chain has TRBV20-1 and TRBJ2-4; D ambiguous. Trimming stripped 7 bases from V and 6 bases from J, with 10 bases between. The CDR3 runs to 11 residues. CDR1 is DFQATT, CDR2 SNEGSKA, per germline (reference sequence). The CDR3 region is CSGLLPNIQYF. The CDR3 bases are TGCAGTGGACTCCTTCCAAACATTCAGTACTTC.

V gene TRBV9 combines with J gene TRBJ2-3; 15 positions match TRBD2. The CDR3 length is 18 residues. Germline CDR1 is SGDLS and CDR2 is YYNGEE. V lost 3 bases, J lost 2 bases, and 7 bases stayed unmatched. CDR3 loop: CASSAGTSGGLTTDTQYF. The CDR3 nucleotides are TGTGCCAGCAGCGCCGGGACTAGCGGGGGGCTAACCACAGATACGCAGTATTTT.

The chain combines TRBV28 with TRBJ2-7, with 7 bases matching TRBD1. Germline CDR1 and CDR2: MDHEN and SYDVKM. This CDR3 region has 13 residues. The J segment lost 1 base and the V segment lost 6 bases, leaving 3 bases of the junction unmatched. CDR3 DNA sequence: TGTGCCAGCAGAAAGACAGGGTCCTACGAGCAGTACTTC. Its translation: CASRKTGSYEQYF.

The chain's CDR3 is CASSPQGLRSPLHF. The CDR3 region has the DNA TGTGCCAGCAGCCCACAGGGTTTGCGTTCACCCCTCCACTTT. The gene calls are TRBV14 and TRBJ1-6; TRBD1 might be the D (6 bases). Germline CDR1 reads SGHDN; CDR2 reads FVKESK. The CDR3 consists of 14 residues. V shed 4 bases and J shed 9 bases, with 13 bases lying between them.

The chain recombines TRBV19 with TRBJ2-3; 10 positions agree with TRBD1. CDR1 is LNHDA, CDR2 SQIVND, per germline (reference sequence). The junction had 2 bases not matched to a gene; V was cut back by 5 bases and J by 0 bases. The CDR3 loop spans 15 amino acids. CDR3 protein: CASSADRGSTDTQYF. CDR3 in DNA: TGTGCCAGTAGTGCGGACAGGGGGAGCACAGATACGCAGTATTTT.

The J gene is TRBJ1-6, the V gene TRBV4-1, with 8 positions matching TRBD1. Per germline, CDR1 MGHRA and CDR2 YSYEKL. The CDR3 contains 17 residues. The V gene end was trimmed by 2 bases and the J gene end by 6 bases; junction bases not matched to a gene: 9. CDR3 residues: CASSQQTGAGGNSPLHF. The CDR3 DNA is TGCGCCAGCAGCCAACAGACAGGGGCAGGTGGTAATTCACCCCTCCACTTT.

V usage is TRBV19 and J usage is TRBJ1-5; the D is unclear. The length of the CDR3 is 14 residues. Trimming removed 2 bases from V and 5 bases from J, with 10 bases in between. Germline V gene sequence: CDR1 LNHDA, CDR2 SQIVND (reference sequence). CDR3 region: CASSISSEDQPQHF. The CDR3 DNA reads TGTGCCAGTAGTATATCCTCAGAGGATCAGCCCCAGCATTTT.

The sample holds a few counts of this clone. The chain couples TRBV14 to TRBJ2-7, with 8 bases lining up with TRBD1. The CDR3 has 15 amino acids. The V segment lost 2 bases and the J segment 3 bases; nucleotides outside the gene matches: 6. Per the germline V gene, CDR1 is SGHDN and CDR2 is FVKESK. The CDR3 region has the DNA TGTGCCAGCAGCCAACGAGCACAGGGGGGCTACGAGCAGTACTTC. It translates to CASSQRAQGGYEQYF.

V and J are TRBV7-9 and TRBJ1-2; TRBD1 matches at 7 bases. Germline-derived CDR1 and CDR2 are SEHNR and FQNEAQ (reference sequence). V shed 5 bases, J shed 6 bases, and the junction held 3 bases outside the gene matches. The CDR3 extends over 12 amino acids. This CDR3 reads CASSQGQNGYTF. The CDR3 nucleotides read TGTGCCAGCAGCCAGGGACAGAATGGCTACACCTTC.

The rearrangement joins TRBV14 to TRBJ2-2; no definite D call. The CDR3 is 14 amino acids. V gave up 1 base and J gave up 1 base, with 4 bases separating them. Germline V gene sequence: CDR1 SGHDN, CDR2 FVKESK. This CDR3 reads CASSQARNTGELFF. CDR3 DNA: TGTGCCAGCAGCCAAGCGAGGAACACCGGGGAGCTGTTTTTT. Based on the CDR3 plus reference TRBV14 and TRBJ2-2, the full variable domain is EAGVTQFPSHSVIEKGQTVTLRCDPISGHDNLYWYRRVMGKEIKFLLHFVKESKQDESGMPNNRFLAERTGGTYSTLKVQPAELEDSGVYFCASSQARNTGELFFGEGSRLTVL.

This sequence joins TRBV6-5 and TRBJ2-7, with D tentatively TRBD1 (6 bases). Germline CDR1 is MNHEY and CDR2 is SVGAGI. Between the trimmed V and J ends, which lost 2 bases and 6 bases, there was a span of 17 bases. CDR3 length equals 15 residues. The DNA of the CDR3 is TGTGCCAGCAGTTACGCAGAGGGGGTATCTGGCGAGCAGTACTTC. Translating it yields CASSYAEGVSGEQYF.

The CDR3 region has the DNA TGTGCCAGCAGGGTCTTGGCGGGGGGGAACACTGAAGCTTTCTTT. Translation gives CASRVLAGGNTEAFF. The V and J genes are TRBV2 and TRBJ1-1, with TRBD1 as a possible D gene (5 bases). Trimming shortened V by 6 bases and J by 1 base, and 15 bases separated the two germline ends. Germline values: CDR1 SNHLY, CDR2 FYNNEI. CDR3 length equals 15 residues.

The chain joins TRBV5-1 to TRBJ1-6; D perhaps matches TRBD1 (5 bases). The CDR3 runs 14 residues. V lost 2 bases and J lost 9, with 12 bases in between. Germline V gene lookup returns CDR1 SGHRS and CDR2 YFSETQ. This CDR3 reads CASSFRGPSSPLHF. CDR3 in DNA: TGCGCCAGCAGCTTTAGGGGTCCAAGTTCACCCCTCCACTTT. The full variable domain, completed using reference TRBV5-1 and TRBJ1-6, is KAGVTQTPRYLIKTRGQQVTLSCSPISGHRSVSWYQQTPGQGLQFLFEYFSETQRNKGNFPGRFSGRQFSNSRSEMNVSTLELGDSALYLCASSFRGPSSPLHFGNGTRLTVT.

This chain connects TRBV9 to TRBJ1-4, with TRBD1 identical over 9 bases. This CDR3 has 16 residues. The V gene's germline CDR1 is SGDLS and CDR2 YYNGEE. V gave up 4 bases and J gave up 1 base; unmatched junction bases: 5. CDR3: CASSPGQGLTNEKLFF. Here the CDR3 DNA reads TGTGCCAGCAGCCCAGGACAGGGGCTAACTAATGAAAAACTGTTTTTT.

The table lists this clone with a few counts. CDR3 bases: TGTGCCAGCAGAATCCCAGGGAATGGGGGCTACACCTTC. Translation gives CASRIPGNGGYTF. The chain uses TRBV28 and TRBJ1-2; a possible D gene is TRBD1 (5 bases). The CDR3 runs to 13 residues. Per the germline V gene, CDR1 is MDHEN and CDR2 is SYDVKM. Trimming pared 6 bases from V and 8 bases from J, leaving 16 bases between.

The chain uses TRBV5-1 and TRBJ2-1, with TRBD1 matching 7 bases. The CDR3 sequence is 15 residues long. The ends lost 2 bases at V and 8 bases at J; junction bases unmatched: 10. Germline lookup yields CDR1 SGHRS and CDR2 YFSETQ. The CDR3 coding sequence is TGCGCCAGCAGCTTAACAGGGGACCCCTTAGATGAGCAGTTCTTC. It encodes CASSLTGDPLDEQFF.

The chain employs TRBV11-2 and TRBJ2-5, with no clear D. Germline CDR1 reads SGHAT; CDR2 reads FQNNGV. The CDR3 consists of 13 residues. Trimming removed 5 bases from V and 0 bases from J, with 7 bases in between. The CDR3 DNA sequence: TGTGCCAGCAGCCTCTCGTACCAAGAGACCCAGTACTTC. This sequence encodes CASSLSYQETQYF.

This clone was recorded only once. This sequence joins TRBV15 and TRBJ1-5, with TRBD1 matching 7 bases. The V gene end was trimmed by 2 bases and the J gene end by 5 bases; junction bases not matched to a gene: 6. Germline loops: CDR1 LNHNV, CDR2 YYDKDF (reference sequence). This CDR3 is built from 15 residues. The CDR3 spells CATSRRTTGDQPQHF. CDR3 in DNA: TGTGCCACCAGCAGACGTACTACAGGGGATCAGCCCCAGCATTTT.